The next 20 T cell receptor beta chains were all read from a single sample in a study of cytomegalovirus exposure and HLA in healthy donors. Libraries were prepared by immunoSEQ multiplex PCR; TCRdb keeps only in-frame clonotypes and omits some of them. This table has 120,000 to 150,000 clones, 86% appearing once. The sequenced material came from PBMCs. The source of these receptors is a man younger than 30 in good health and CMV-seronegative.

This clone was seen a few times. The V and J genes are TRBV19 and TRBJ2-1; TRBD2 aligns across 7 bases. The CDR3 length is 15 residues. With 4 bases clipped from V and 0 bases from J, the junction kept 3 bases outside the gene matches. Germline values: CDR1 LNHDA, CDR2 SQIVND (reference sequence). Here the CDR3 reads CASSNLAVSYNEQFF. CDR3 bases: TGTGCCAGTAGTAACCTAGCGGTCTCCTACAATGAGCAGTTCTTC. Complete variable domain (other parts from reference TRBV19 and TRBJ2-1): DGGITQSPKYLFRKEGQNVTLSCEQNLNHDAMYWYRQDPGQGLRLIYYSQIVNDFQKGDIAEGYSVSREKKESFPLTVTSAQKNPTAFYLCASSNLAVSYNEQFFGPGTRLTVL.

The V and J genes are TRBV18 and TRBJ2-7, with 10 bases matching TRBD2. This CDR3 is 14 amino acids long. Germline values: CDR1 KGHSH, CDR2 LQKENI. With 3 bases clipped from V and 9 bases from J, the junction kept 8 bases outside the gene matches. The CDR3 DNA reads TGTGCCAGCTCACCGATTAGCGGGGGGCGGGGGCAGTACTTC. Translated: CASSPISGGRGQYF.

This chain links TRBV5-1 with TRBJ1-2; D is uncertain. The germline gives CDR1 SGHRS, CDR2 YFSETQ. The CDR3 extends over 12 amino acids. Trimming cost V 4 bases and J 5 bases, with 9 bases left between them. CDR3 DNA: TGCGCCAGCAGCCAGGAGGGTTATGGCTACACCTTC. This codes for CASSQEGYGYTF. The variable domain in full, completed from reference TRBV5-1 and TRBJ1-2, reads KAGVTQTPRYLIKTRGQQVTLSCSPISGHRSVSWYQQTPGQGLQFLFEYFSETQRNKGNFPGRFSGRQFSNSRSEMNVSTLELGDSALYLCASSQEGYGYTFGSGTRLTVV.

This clone was counted between two and nine times. The chain uses TRBV5-4 and TRBJ2-7; maybe TRBD2 (5 bases). CDR1 and CDR2 (germline): SGHNT, YYREEE (reference sequence). The CDR3 length is 13 residues. V dropped 0 bases and J dropped 6 bases, with 10 bases sitting between them. The CDR3 nucleotides read TGTGCCAGCAGCTTGGTTAGGGAGACCGAGCAGTACTTC. This translates into CASSLVRETEQYF.

This chain links TRBV9 with TRBJ2-5; 11 bases match TRBD2. V gave up 3 bases and J gave up 5 bases; unmatched junction bases: 9. Germline CDR1 is SGDLS and CDR2 is YYNGEE. This CDR3 has 16 amino acids. CDR3 protein: CASSESRLAGRETQYF. In nucleotides, the CDR3 is TGTGCCAGCAGCGAATCCCGACTAGCGGGGAGGGAGACCCAGTACTTC.

The V and J genes are TRBV7-2 and TRBJ2-1; perhaps TRBD2 as D (5 bases). The CDR3 loop spans 13 amino acids. CDR1 is SGHTA and CDR2 is FQGNSA in the germline V gene. Trimming removed 4 bases from V and 3 bases from J, with 7 bases in between. CDR3 region: CASSSRDYNEQFF. CDR3 coding DNA: TGTGCCAGCAGCTCCCGGGACTACAATGAGCAGTTCTTC.

This chain connects TRBV7-7 to TRBJ2-2; 9 nucleotides line up with TRBD1. The germline V gene has CDR1 SSHAT and CDR2 FNYEAQ (reference sequence). The CDR3 is 16 amino acids. J lost 1 base, V lost 2 bases, and 2 bases had no gene match. CDR3 nucleotide sequence: TGTGCCAGCAGCTTAAGGGGACAGGGGAACACCGGGGAGCTGTTTTTT. Translation: CASSLRGQGNTGELFF.

V is TRBV28 and J is TRBJ1-2, with TRBD1 matching over 9 bases. J lost 3 bases, V lost 5 bases, and 7 bases had no gene match. CDR3 length: 15 amino acids. The germline V gene has CDR1 MDHEN and CDR2 SYDVKM. The CDR3 loop is CASSQPGTGYYGYTF. The CDR3 DNA reads as TGTGCCAGCAGTCAACCCGGGACAGGGTACTATGGCTACACCTTC.

V gene TRBV11-2 combines with J gene TRBJ2-7, with D possibly TRBD2 on 5 matching bases. The germline CDR1 and CDR2 sequences are SGHAT and FQNNGV. Trimming removed 8 bases at V and 2 bases at J, with 13 bases between. The CDR3 runs 13 residues. For the CDR3, the DNA is TGTGCCAGCCACCGGACGGGAACCTACGAGCAGTACTTC. Translated, it gives CASHRTGTYEQYF.

In its sample, this clone was seen a few times. This sequence joins TRBV20-1 and TRBJ1-2; 7 bases agree with TRBD1. Trimming cost V 7 bases and J 4 bases; bases outside gene matches: 3. Germline CDR1 and CDR2: DFQATT and SNEGSKA (reference sequence). The length of the CDR3 is 11 residues. Here the CDR3 DNA reads TGCAGTGGGACAGGCCCCTATGGCTACACCTTC. Its protein is CSGTGPYGYTF.

The V and J genes are TRBV6-5 and TRBJ1-5; TRBD1 is a possible D gene (6 bases). The germline gives CDR1 MNHEY, CDR2 SVGAGI. V dropped 5 bases and J dropped 4 bases, with 9 bases sitting between them. This CDR3 has 13 amino acids. The CDR3 spells CASSDRSNQPQHF. CDR3 DNA sequence: TGTGCCAGCAGTGACAGGTCAAATCAGCCCCAGCATTTT.

This rearrangement joins TRBV12-5 to TRBJ2-7; the D gene is possibly TRBD1 (7 bases). V was shortened by 5 bases and J by 4 bases, with 21 bases between the two germline ends. This CDR3 comprises 16 residues. CDR1 is LGHNT and CDR2 is FRNRAP in the germline V gene. DNA of the CDR3: TGTGCTAGTGGTCTACCTATTCAGGGGGGTTGGTACGAGCAGTACTTC. Translated, it gives CASGLPIQGGWYEQYF.

The rearrangement joins TRBV10-2 to TRBJ2-7, with D possibly matching TRBD2 (6 bases). V was trimmed by 5 bases and J by 1 base, leaving 21 bases between them. This CDR3 is 17 amino acids long. Germline V gene data show CDR1 as WSHSY and CDR2 as SAAADI. CDR3 nucleotides: TGCGCCAGCAGTCAGACACCCCTAGCGAGGACGTCCTACGAGCAGTACTTC. This translates into CASSQTPLARTSYEQYF.

This clone has a single count. The chain has TRBV19 and TRBJ2-3; TRBD1 aligns across 10 bases. Germline V gene lookup returns CDR1 LNHDA and CDR2 SQIVND (reference sequence). J lost 4 bases, V lost 6 bases, and 10 bases had no gene match. This CDR3 has 16 amino acids. CDR3 residues: CASRGKTGGDPDTQYF. CDR3 bases: TGTGCCAGTAGAGGGAAGACAGGGGGCGACCCAGATACGCAGTATTTT.

The CDR3 sequence: CASSSTQGPDEKLFF. Written as DNA, the CDR3 is TGCGCCAGCAGCTCAACACAGGGGCCCGATGAAAAACTGTTTTTT. The chain is built from TRBV5-1 and TRBJ1-4; 7 bases match TRBD1. Trimming took 3 bases from V and 6 from J; bases not matched to a gene: 8. CDR3 length: 15 amino acids. Germline loops: CDR1 SGHRS, CDR2 YFSETQ.

This chain uses TRBV7-2 with TRBJ2-2, with 7 nucleotides matching TRBD1. Germline V gene data show CDR1 as SGHTA and CDR2 as FQGNSA. V lost 3 bases and J lost 6; bases outside the gene matches: 4. There are 14 residues in the CDR3. CDR3 nucleotide sequence: TGTGCCAGCAGCTTTAACAGGGGTGCCGGGGAGCTGTTTTTT. It translates to CASSFNRGAGELFF.

The V call is TRBV7-9, the J call TRBJ2-2, with TRBD2 as a possible D gene (5 bases). The CDR3 length is 15 residues. Germline V CDR1 and CDR2: SEHNR, FQNEAQ (reference sequence). The V and J ends lost 5 bases and 6 bases respectively, with 16 bases between them. The CDR3 DNA is TGTGCCAGCAGCACTCGCCGGGAACGTGCCGGGGAGCTGTTTTTT. The encoded protein is CASSTRRERAGELFF.

This chain uses TRBV2 with TRBJ2-1; 12 bases fit TRBD2. Germline CDR1 is SNHLY and CDR2 is FYNNEI. With 9 bases clipped from V and 5 bases from J, the junction kept 2 bases outside the gene matches. This CDR3 has 13 residues. CDR3 DNA: TGTGCCAGTCGACTAGCGGGGGACAATGAGCAGTTCTTC. This encodes CASRLAGDNEQFF.

The V and J genes are TRBV6-5 and TRBJ2-3; tentatively, D is TRBD2 (5 bases). Trimming stripped 8 bases from V and 6 bases from J, with 9 bases between. The germline V gene has CDR1 MNHEY and CDR2 SVGAGI. This CDR3 is 11 amino acids long. The CDR3 DNA follows: TGTGCCAGCGGGGAGAGGGATACGCAGTATTTT. Translation: CASGERDTQYF.

The CDR3 reads CASNPDGDSGNTIYF. The CDR3, as DNA: TGTGCCAGTAACCCAGACGGAGACTCTGGAAACACCATATATTTT. The J gene is TRBJ1-3, the V gene TRBV19; D uncertain. The V end was cut by 7 bases, the J end by 0 bases, with 13 bases between. This CDR3 spans 15 amino acids. Germline assignment: CDR1 LNHDA and CDR2 SQIVND (reference sequence).